This TCR beta chain was sequenced for a study of T cell responses to AZD1222 COVID-19 vaccine. In germline, CDR1 is LGHNA, CDR2 YNFKEQ. With 1 base removed from V and 11 bases from J, the gap between germline ends came to 14 bases. The CDR3 loop spans 13 amino acids. Assay used: immunoSEQ multiplex PCR; TCRdb lists only in-frame clones, some missing. The sample contains around 110,000 clones, around 91% of which appear only once. The V call is TRBV4-2, the J call TRBJ1-1, with D uncertain. Sample: peripheral blood, taken on day 0 of AZD1222 vaccination. The TCR originated in an adult in good health. This CDR3 is CASSQATESEAFF. The CDR3 region has the DNA TGTGCCAGCAGCCAAGCCACCGAAAGCGAGGCTTTCTTT.